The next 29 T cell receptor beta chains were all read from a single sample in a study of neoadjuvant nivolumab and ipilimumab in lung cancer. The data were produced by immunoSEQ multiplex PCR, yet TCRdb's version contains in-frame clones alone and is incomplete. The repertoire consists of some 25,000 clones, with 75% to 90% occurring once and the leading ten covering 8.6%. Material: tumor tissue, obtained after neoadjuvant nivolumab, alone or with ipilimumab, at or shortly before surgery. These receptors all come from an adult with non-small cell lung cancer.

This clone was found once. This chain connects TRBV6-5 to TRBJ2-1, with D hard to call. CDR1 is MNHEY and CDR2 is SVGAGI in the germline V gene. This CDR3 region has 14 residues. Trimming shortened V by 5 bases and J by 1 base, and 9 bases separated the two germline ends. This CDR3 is CASSRLESYNEQFF. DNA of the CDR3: TGTGCCAGCAGTAGACTGGAGTCCTACAATGAGCAGTTCTTC.

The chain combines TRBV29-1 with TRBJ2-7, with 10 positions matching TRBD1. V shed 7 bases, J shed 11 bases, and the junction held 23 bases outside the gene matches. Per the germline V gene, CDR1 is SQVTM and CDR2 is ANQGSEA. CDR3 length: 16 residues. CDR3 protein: CSALLPSDRGRGGEYF. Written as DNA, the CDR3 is TGCAGCGCTCTCCTCCCCTCAGACAGGGGGCGCGGCGGGGAGTACTTC.

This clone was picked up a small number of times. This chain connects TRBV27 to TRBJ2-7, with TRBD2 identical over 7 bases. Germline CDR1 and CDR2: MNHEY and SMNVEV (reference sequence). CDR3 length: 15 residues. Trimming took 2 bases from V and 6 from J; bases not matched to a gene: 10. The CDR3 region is CASSLLLRELSEQYF. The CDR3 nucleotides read TGTGCCAGCAGTTTACTTTTGCGGGAGCTCTCCGAGCAGTACTTC.

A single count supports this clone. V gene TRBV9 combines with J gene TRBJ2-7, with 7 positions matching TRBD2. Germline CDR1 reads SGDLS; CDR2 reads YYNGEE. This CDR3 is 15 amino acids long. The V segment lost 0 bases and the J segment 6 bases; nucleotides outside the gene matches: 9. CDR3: CASSVEAGKVAEQYF. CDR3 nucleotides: TGTGCCAGCAGCGTAGAAGCGGGAAAAGTTGCCGAGCAGTACTTC.

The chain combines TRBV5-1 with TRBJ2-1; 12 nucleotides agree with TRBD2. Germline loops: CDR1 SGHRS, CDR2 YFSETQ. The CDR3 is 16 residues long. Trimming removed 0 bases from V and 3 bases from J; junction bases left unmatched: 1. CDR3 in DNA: TGCGCCAGCAGCTTGGGACTAGCGGGAGTCTACAATGAGCAGTTCTTC. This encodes CASSLGLAGVYNEQFF.

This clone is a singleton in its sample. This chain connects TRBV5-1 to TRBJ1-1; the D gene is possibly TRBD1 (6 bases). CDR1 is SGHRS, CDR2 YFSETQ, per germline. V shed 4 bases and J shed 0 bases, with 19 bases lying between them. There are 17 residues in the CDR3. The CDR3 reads CASSPFRGRAVNTEAFF. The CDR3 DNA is TGCGCCAGCAGCCCGTTCAGGGGCCGGGCGGTGAACACTGAAGCTTTCTTT.

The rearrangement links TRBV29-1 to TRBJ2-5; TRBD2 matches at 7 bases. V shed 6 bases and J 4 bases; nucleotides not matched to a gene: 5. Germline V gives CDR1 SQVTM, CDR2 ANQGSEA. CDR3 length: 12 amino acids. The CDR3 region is CSVRTSRETQYF. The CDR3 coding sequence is TGCAGCGTCCGGACTAGTCGAGAGACCCAGTACTTC.

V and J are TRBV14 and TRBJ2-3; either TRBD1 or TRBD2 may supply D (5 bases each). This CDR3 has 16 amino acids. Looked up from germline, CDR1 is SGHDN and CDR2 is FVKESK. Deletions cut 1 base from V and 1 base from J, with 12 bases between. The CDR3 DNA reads TGTGCCAGCAGCCAAGTGATAGGGGACGGCACAGATACGCAGTATTTT. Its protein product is CASSQVIGDGTDTQYF.

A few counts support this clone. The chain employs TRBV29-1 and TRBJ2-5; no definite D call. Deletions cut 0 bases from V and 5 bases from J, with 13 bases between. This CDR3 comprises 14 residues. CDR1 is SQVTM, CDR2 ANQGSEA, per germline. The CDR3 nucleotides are TGCAGCGTTGAAGATTGGGCTAGAAGGGAGACCCAGTACTTC. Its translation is CSVEDWARRETQYF.

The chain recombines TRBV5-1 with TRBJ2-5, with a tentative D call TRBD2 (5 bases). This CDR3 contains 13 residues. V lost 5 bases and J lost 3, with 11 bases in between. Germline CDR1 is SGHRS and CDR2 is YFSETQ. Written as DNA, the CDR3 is TGCGCCAGCAGTCGACTACCAGAAGAGACCCAGTACTTC. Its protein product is CASSRLPEETQYF.

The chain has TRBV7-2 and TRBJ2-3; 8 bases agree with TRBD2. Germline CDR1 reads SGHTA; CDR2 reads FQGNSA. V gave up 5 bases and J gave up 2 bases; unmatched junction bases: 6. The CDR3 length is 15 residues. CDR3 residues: CASSAQTSATDTQYF. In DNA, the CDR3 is TGTGCCAGCAGCGCGCAGACTAGCGCCACAGATACGCAGTATTTT.

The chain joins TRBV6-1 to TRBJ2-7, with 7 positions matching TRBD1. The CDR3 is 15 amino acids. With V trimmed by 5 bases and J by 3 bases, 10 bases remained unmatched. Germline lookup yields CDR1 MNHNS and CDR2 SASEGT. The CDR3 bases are TGTGCCAGCAGTTTTAACCGGGACAGCGTCTACGAGCAGTACTTC. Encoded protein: CASSFNRDSVYEQYF.

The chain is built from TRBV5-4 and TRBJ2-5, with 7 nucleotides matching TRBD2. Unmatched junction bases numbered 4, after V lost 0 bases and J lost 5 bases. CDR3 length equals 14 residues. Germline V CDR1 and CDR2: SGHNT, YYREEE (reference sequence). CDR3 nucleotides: TGTGCCAGCAGCTTGGCCGGACTAGTGGAGACCCAGTACTTC. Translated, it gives CASSLAGLVETQYF.

The CDR3 region is CSVEYSTTDTQYF. The DNA for the CDR3 is TGCAGCGTTGAATATTCGACTACAGATACGCAGTATTTT. The chain carries TRBV29-1 and TRBJ2-3; D not certain. The ends were cut back, 2 bases at V and 3 bases at J, with 9 bases in the middle. This CDR3 has 13 amino acids. Germline CDR1 reads SQVTM; CDR2 reads ANQGSEA.

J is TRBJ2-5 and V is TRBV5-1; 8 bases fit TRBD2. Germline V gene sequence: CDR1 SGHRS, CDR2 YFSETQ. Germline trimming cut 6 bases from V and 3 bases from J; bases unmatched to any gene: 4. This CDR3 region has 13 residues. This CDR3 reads CASTSGGEETQYF. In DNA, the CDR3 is TGCGCCAGCACCTCGGGGGGGGAAGAGACCCAGTACTTC.

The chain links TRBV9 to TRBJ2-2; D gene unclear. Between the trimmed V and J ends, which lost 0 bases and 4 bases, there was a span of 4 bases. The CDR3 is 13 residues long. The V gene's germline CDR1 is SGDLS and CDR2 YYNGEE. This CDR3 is CASSVEGTGELFF. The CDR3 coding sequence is TGTGCCAGCAGCGTAGAAGGCACCGGGGAGCTGTTTTTT.

CDR3 residues: CASSSGSDTQYF. CDR3 in DNA: TGTGCCAGCAGTTCGGGATCCGATACGCAGTATTTT. V is TRBV2 and J is TRBJ2-3; maybe TRBD2 (5 bases). With 5 bases removed from V and 6 bases from J, the gap between germline ends came to 9 bases. The germline V gene encodes CDR1 SNHLY and CDR2 FYNNEI. CDR3 size: 12 residues.

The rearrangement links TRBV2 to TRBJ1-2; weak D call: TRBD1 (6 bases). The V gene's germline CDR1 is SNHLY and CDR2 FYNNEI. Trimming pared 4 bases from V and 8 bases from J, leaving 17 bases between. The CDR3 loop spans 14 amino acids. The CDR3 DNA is TGTGCCAGCAGTGGCTACCAGGGGTCGGGAGGCTACACCTTC. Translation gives CASSGYQGSGGYTF.

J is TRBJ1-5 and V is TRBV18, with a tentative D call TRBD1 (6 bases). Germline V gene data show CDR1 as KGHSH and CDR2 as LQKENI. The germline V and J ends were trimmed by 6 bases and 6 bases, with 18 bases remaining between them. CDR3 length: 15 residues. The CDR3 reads CASSQDSAWSQPQHF. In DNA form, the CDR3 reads TGTGCCAGCTCTCAGGACAGCGCTTGGAGTCAGCCCCAGCATTTT.

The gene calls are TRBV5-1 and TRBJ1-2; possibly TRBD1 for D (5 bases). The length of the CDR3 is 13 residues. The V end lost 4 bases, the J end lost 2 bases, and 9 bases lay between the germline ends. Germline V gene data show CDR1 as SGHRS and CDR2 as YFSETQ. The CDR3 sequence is CASSDPGNYGYTF. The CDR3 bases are TGCGCCAGCAGCGACCCAGGGAACTATGGCTACACCTTC. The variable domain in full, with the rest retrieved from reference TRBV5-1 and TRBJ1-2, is KAGVTQTPRYLIKTRGQQVTLSCSPISGHRSVSWYQQTPGQGLQFLFEYFSETQRNKGNFPGRFSGRQFSNSRSEMNVSTLELGDSALYLCASSDPGNYGYTFGSGTRLTVV.

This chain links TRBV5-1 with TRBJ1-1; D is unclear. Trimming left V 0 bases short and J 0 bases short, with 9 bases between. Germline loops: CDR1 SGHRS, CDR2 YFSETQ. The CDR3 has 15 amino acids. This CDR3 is CASSLVGTLNTEAFF. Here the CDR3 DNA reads TGCGCCAGCAGCTTGGTGGGCACTTTGAACACTGAAGCTTTCTTT.

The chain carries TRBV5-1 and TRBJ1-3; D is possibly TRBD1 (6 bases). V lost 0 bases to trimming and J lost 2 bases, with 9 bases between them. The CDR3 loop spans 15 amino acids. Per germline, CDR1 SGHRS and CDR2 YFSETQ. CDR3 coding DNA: TGCGCCAGCAGCTTGGGGACAGAAACTGGAAACACCATATATTTT. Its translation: CASSLGTETGNTIYF.

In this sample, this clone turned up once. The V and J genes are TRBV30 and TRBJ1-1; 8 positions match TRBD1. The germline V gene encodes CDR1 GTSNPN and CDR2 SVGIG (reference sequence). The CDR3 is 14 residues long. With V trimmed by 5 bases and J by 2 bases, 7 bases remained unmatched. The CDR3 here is CAWSPDRVNTEAFF. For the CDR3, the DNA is TGTGCCTGGTCCCCGGACAGGGTTAACACTGAAGCTTTCTTT.

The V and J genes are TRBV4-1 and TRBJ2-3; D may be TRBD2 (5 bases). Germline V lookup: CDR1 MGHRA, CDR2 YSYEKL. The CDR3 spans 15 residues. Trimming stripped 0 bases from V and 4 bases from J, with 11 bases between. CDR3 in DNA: TGCGCCAGCAGCCAAGATATGAGGGCATCAGATACGCAGTATTTT. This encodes CASSQDMRASDTQYF.

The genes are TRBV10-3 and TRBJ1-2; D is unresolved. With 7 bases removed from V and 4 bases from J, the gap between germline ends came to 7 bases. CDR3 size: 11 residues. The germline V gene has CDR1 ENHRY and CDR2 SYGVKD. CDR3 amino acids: CAINMGYGYTF. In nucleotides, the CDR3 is TGTGCCATCAATATGGGCTATGGCTACACCTTC.

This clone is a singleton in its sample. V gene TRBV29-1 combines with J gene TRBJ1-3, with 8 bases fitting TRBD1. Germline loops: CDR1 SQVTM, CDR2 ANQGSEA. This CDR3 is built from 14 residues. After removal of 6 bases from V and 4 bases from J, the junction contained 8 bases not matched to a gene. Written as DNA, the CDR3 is TGCAGCGTACGGACAGGGATTGGGGGAAACACCATATATTTT. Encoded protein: CSVRTGIGGNTIYF. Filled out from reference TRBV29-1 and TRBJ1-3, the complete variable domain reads SAVISQKPSRDICQRGTSLTIQCQVDSQVTMMFWYRQQPGQSLTLIATANQGSEATYESGFVIDKFPISRPNLTFSTLTVSNMSPEDSSIYLCSVRTGIGGNTIYFGEGSWLTVV.

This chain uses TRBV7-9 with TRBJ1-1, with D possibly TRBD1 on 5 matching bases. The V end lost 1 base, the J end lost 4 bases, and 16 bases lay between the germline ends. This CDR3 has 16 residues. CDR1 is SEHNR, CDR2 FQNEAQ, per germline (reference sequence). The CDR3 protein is CASSLGSTVGGTEAFF. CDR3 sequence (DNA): TGTGCCAGCAGCTTAGGAAGCACGGTGGGGGGCACTGAAGCTTTCTTT. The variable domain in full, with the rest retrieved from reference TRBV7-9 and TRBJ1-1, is DTGVSQNPRHKITKRGQNVTFRCDPISEHNRLYWYRQTLGQGPEFLTYFQNEAQLEKSRLLSDRFSAERPKGSFSTLEIQRTEQGDSAMYLCASSLGSTVGGTEAFFGQGTRLTVV.

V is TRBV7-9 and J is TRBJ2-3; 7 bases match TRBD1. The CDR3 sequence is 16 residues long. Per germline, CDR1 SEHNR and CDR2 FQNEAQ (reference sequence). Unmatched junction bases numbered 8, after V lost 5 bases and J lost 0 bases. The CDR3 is CASSPLRGRSTDTQYF. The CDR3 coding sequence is TGTGCCAGCAGCCCTCTCAGGGGGAGAAGCACAGATACGCAGTATTTT.

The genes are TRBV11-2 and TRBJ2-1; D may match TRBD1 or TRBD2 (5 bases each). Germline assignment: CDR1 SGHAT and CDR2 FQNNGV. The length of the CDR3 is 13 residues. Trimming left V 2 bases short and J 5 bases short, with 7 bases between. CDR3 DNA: TGTGCCAGCAGCTTACCGGGGCACAATGAGCAGTTCTTC. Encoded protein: CASSLPGHNEQFF. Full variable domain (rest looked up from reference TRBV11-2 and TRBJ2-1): EAGVAQSPRYKIIEKRQSVAFWCNPISGHATLYWYQQILGQGPKLLIQFQNNGVVDDSQLPKDRFSAERLKGVDSTLKIQPAKLEDSAVYLCASSLPGHNEQFFGPGTRLTVL.